This T cell receptor (beta chain) stems from a study of beta chain features in type 1 diabetes (dated by TCRdb to 2017 to 2018). Notes on the research overall: Patients and healthy donors did not differ in mean age, gender distribution, total cell number or subset yield. A total of 107,917,701 sorted cells were examined across all samples, and the number of cells per subset was strongly correlated with RNA yield. The study compared TCRB repertoires of sorted circulating CD4+ T cell subsets between recently diagnosed type 1 diabetes patients and matched healthy donors. Naive and central memory subsets were obtained from all 30 or so donors, but regulatory and stem cell-like memory subsets were isolated from only 8 patients and roughly eight healthy donors. The study at large found these results: PCR might favor shorter templates, but patient and control samples were amplified and corrected together, so any skew would affect both groups equally. Naive, central memory and regulatory TCRB repertoires appeared to be more alike among patients than among healthy donors. In all four CD4+ subsets, TCRB CDR3 length was moderately but significantly shorter in type 1 diabetes patients. Because the HLA sub-analyses included only small numbers of individuals, any influence of HLA type on TCRB rearrangement was left unresolved. At VDJ recombination sites, patients with type 1 diabetes made fewer insertions and deleted more nucleotides, a pattern implying thymic rearrangement abnormalities. Because cDNA was sequenced instead of genomic DNA, highly expressing activated cells could be over-represented, though the groups showed no difference in activation or CD3 levels.

CDR1 and CDR2, looked up from the germline V gene, are SGHTA and FQGTGA. The CDR3 numbers 15 residues from cysteine through phenylalanine. Only the CDR3 DNA is retained, 45 bases long and in frame from the first base. Trimming leaves V shorter by 5 bases and J shorter by 4 bases, with the junction holding 9 bases beyond the gene matches. Each donor gave one peripheral blood draw, averaging roughly 100 mL, which was collected into heparinised tubes. A BD FACSAria II was used to sort naive, central memory, regulatory and stem cell-like memory CD4+ T cells with a panel that included CD45RO, CCR7, CD25, CD127, CD95 and CD27. All sorted populations exceeded 95% purity. PBMCs were separated immediately by Lymphoprep density gradient centrifugation and were stained directly, without being cultured. Samples were stained and sorted in pairs, with one healthy donor and one patient per experiment, so that batch effects were minimized.

The entire amount of isolated RNA was reverse transcribed using the High Capacity cDNA Reverse Transcription Kit, so the sequenced TCRB transcripts were expressed ones. Deep immunoSEQ sequencing was performed on naive, central memory and regulatory T cell samples, with an average of roughly 3.6 million total reads per sample. After sorted cells were lysed in RLT buffer, RNA was extracted with DNase-treated RNeasy Micro or Mini kits, with the choice depending on cell number. To prevent cross-contamination, every cell subset was processed on its own, while patient and healthy donor samples were processed together. TCRB sequences were amplified from cDNA with the immunoSEQ multiplex PCR, producing 87-bp fragments spanning the CDR3 region. Sequencing of the amplicons was performed on the Illumina HiSeq platform. Concerning the study's data processing: PCR bias was corrected computationally using synthetic template baselines, and reads within Hamming distance 2 were collapsed, with unmergeable singletons discarded. Reads were aligned against IMGT to assign V, D and J genes, CDR3 length and insertions or deletions at six rearrangement sites. Clonotype counts were normalized to sorted cell number within each subset before computing true diversity and Gini coefficients with the tcR R package. The overlap coefficient, calculated on TCRB nucleotide sequences, was used to measure repertoire sharing. Out-of-frame TCRB sequences from naive cells were analyzed to stand in for the pre-selection repertoire. This immuneACCESS table, as held by TCRdb, lists in-frame sequences with V and J called but not all clones. Of the missing ones, under half trace to an unresolved V gene in checked studies; the others have no known cause. The V and J calls and clone size were taken over from that table, and D and trimming were inferred from the DNA. The sample has about 400,000 clones on record, roughly an eighth of them singletons. Jointly, the top ten make up approximately 0.015% of the sample.

There are a few counts of this clone. It has no known antigen specificity. No base-level quality is on record; no much larger clone is a single base apart. Sample: naive CD4+ T cells from blood. The sample's cell subset or site, from its label and the paper: true naive CD4+ T cells. The sequence is built from TRBV7-3 and TRBJ2-3; 7 central nucleotides agree with TRBD2. This sequence was found in a young man in good health. The DNA is as follows: TGTGCCAGCAGCCAAATCGGGCTAGCGGCAGATACGCAGTATTTT. Translated, it gives CASSQIGLAADTQYF.